The sequence of this T cell receptor (beta chain) was determined in a study of neurological immune-mediated disorders. This clonotype was counted at least ten times. Its target is not known. The cDNA was produced through 5'RACE with 10-nucleotide random UMIs. TCRdb itself ran the 5' RACE reads through MiXCR, one entry per CDR3 protein. In the table there are more than 45,000 distinct CDR3 sequences, 10% of which are singletons. Unsorted libraries were prepared from 2 million PBMCs that had been stored at -80 C. The length of the CDR3 is 18 residues. Study-level findings and limits: In HTLV-1-associated myelopathy, TCR clonal expansion was greatest, and in multiple sclerosis it was least, below healthy controls. Private repertoires in all groups were suggested by the finding that expanded clones across subjects shared no CDR3 amino acid sequences.

This receptor was identified in a middle-aged woman with HTLV-1-associated myelopathy (HAM/TSP). The chain couples TRBV21-1 to TRBJ2-3; TRBD1 is the table's D call and was not checked against the DNA. TRBV21-1 is a known pseudogene. Sequences were obtained from PBMCs. The CDR3 is CARGGEIRTGPSTDTQYF. The CDR3 nucleotides are TGTGCCAGGGGGGGGGAGATAAGGACAGGTCCTAGCACAGATACGCAGTATTTT.